The rows below give T cell receptor beta chains drawn from one sample of a study of blood T cell repertoires in COVID-19. TCRdb's table, derived via immunoSEQ multiplex PCR, lists solely in-frame clones and lacks some. The sample lists over 350,000 clones, roughly 90% occurring once. Sequenced input: PBMCs or T cells enriched from blood (not recorded which). These receptor sequences come from a woman in her twenties or thirties with acute COVID-19. Each CDR3 is given with its conserved first and last residue. A D gene is named only where the DNA matches it firmly. Size is omitted from some rows. Given values are once, few, many or a class for expanded clones.

CDR3nt: TGTGCCAGCAGTGAAGGTTCAGGAAAGGCCGGGGAGCTGTTTTTT
CDR3aa: CASSEGSGKAGELFF
j_gene: TRBJ2-2
v_gene: TRBV6-1
abundance: NA
d_gene: NA

CDR3nt: TGTGCCAGCAGTGCGTGGTCCTCCGGTTCCTATAATTCACCCCTCCACTTT
CDR3aa: CASSAWSSGSYNSPLHF
j_gene: TRBJ1-6
v_gene: TRBV6-1
abundance: NA
d_gene: NA

CDR3nt: TGTGCCAGCCGGAGACAGGGTGGCTCGGAGACCCAGTACTTC
CDR3aa: CASRRQGGSETQYF
j_gene: TRBJ2-5
v_gene: TRBV6-5
abundance: NA
d_gene: TRBD1

CDR3nt: TGTGCCAGCTCAGAGGAGCGGAATATCGGGGCTTTCTTT
CDR3aa: CASSEERNIGAFF
j_gene: TRBJ1-1
v_gene: TRBV18
abundance: NA
d_gene: NA

CDR3nt: TGTGCCAGCAGCTTAGGTGGGGCCGGGACAGGGTTGTACTTC
CDR3aa: CASSLGGAGTGLYF
j_gene: TRBJ2-7
v_gene: TRBV7-2
abundance: NA
d_gene: TRBD1

CDR3nt: TGTGCCAGCAGTTTCGCCAGAGGAGTTTGGGACACCATATATTTT
CDR3aa: CASSFARGVWDTIYF
j_gene: TRBJ1-3
v_gene: TRBV6-5
abundance: NA
d_gene: NA

CDR3nt: TGTGCCAGCAGCCCTACAGGTGCTGGTAGGACTGAAGCTTTCTTT
CDR3aa: CASSPTGAGRTEAFF
j_gene: TRBJ1-1
v_gene: TRBV3-1/TRBV3-2
abundance: few
d_gene: NA

CDR3nt: TGTGCCAGTAATCCGACGACAGGGGGCTACTACGAGCAGTACTTC
CDR3aa: CASNPTTGGYYEQYF
j_gene: TRBJ2-7
v_gene: TRBV19
abundance: NA
d_gene: TRBD1

CDR3nt: TGTGCCAGTAGGACAGGGGATGAAGCTTTCTTT
CDR3aa: CASRTGDEAFF
j_gene: TRBJ1-1
v_gene: TRBV19
abundance: NA
d_gene: TRBD1

CDR3nt: TGTGCTAGTGGTTTGGTCAGTGGACAGGGTAAGATGTACGAGCAGTACTTC
CDR3aa: CASGLVSGQGKMYEQYF
j_gene: TRBJ2-7
v_gene: TRBV12-5
abundance: few
d_gene: TRBD1

CDR3nt: TGTGCCAGCAGTTACTCGGGGGGGTTTGGACTGTTTTTT
CDR3aa: CASSYSGGFGLFF
j_gene: TRBJ1-4
v_gene: TRBV6-2/TRBV6-3
abundance: NA
d_gene: NA

CDR3nt: TGTGCCAGCAGTGAAACAGGGCAGAATCAGCCCCAGCATTTT
CDR3aa: CASSETGQNQPQHF
j_gene: TRBJ1-5
v_gene: TRBV6-1
abundance: NA
d_gene: NA

CDR3nt: TGTGCCAGCAGCTCCGGGACCGAGGGAGGATACGAGCAGTACTTC
CDR3aa: CASSSGTEGGYEQYF
j_gene: TRBJ2-7
v_gene: TRBV11-2
abundance: NA
d_gene: NA

CDR3nt: TGTGCCAGTAGTCCCCAGTGGGGGGGAGAGACCCAGTACTTC
CDR3aa: CASSPQWGGETQYF
j_gene: TRBJ2-5
v_gene: TRBV19
abundance: NA
d_gene: TRBD2

CDR3nt: TGTGCCAGCAGCTTGGGTCCAGGGTTTTACAATGAGCAGTTCTTC
CDR3aa: CASSLGPGFYNEQFF
j_gene: TRBJ2-1
v_gene: TRBV5-5
abundance: NA
d_gene: NA

CDR3nt: TGTGCCAGCGCGATTAACCCCGGGACAGGAAAAGAGACCCAGTACTTC
CDR3aa: CASAINPGTGKETQYF
j_gene: TRBJ2-5
v_gene: TRBV19
abundance: NA
d_gene: TRBD1

CDR3nt: TGTGCCACCAGTGATTTCCGGGGGGCAAGCGGCTACACCTTC
CDR3aa: CATSDFRGASGYTF
j_gene: TRBJ1-2
v_gene: TRBV24-1
abundance: once
d_gene: NA

CDR3nt: TGTGCCAGCTCACCACTGCAGGGGTTTGGAAACACCATATATTTT
CDR3aa: CASSPLQGFGNTIYF
j_gene: TRBJ1-3
v_gene: TRBV18
abundance: few
d_gene: NA

CDR3nt: TGTGCCGCTAGCGGGGGCCGACAAGAGACCCAGTACTTC
CDR3aa: CAASGGRQETQYF
j_gene: TRBJ2-5
v_gene: TRBV10-3
abundance: NA
d_gene: TRBD2

CDR3nt: TGTGCCAGTAGAACTACTAGCGGGGGGCCCTCCTACGAGCAGTACTTC
CDR3aa: CASRTTSGGPSYEQYF
j_gene: TRBJ2-7
v_gene: TRBV19
abundance: NA
d_gene: TRBD2

CDR3nt: TGTGCCATCAGCAAACAGGGGGCAAGTACTGAAGCTTTCTTT
CDR3aa: CAISKQGASTEAFF
j_gene: TRBJ1-1
v_gene: TRBV10-3
abundance: NA
d_gene: TRBD1

CDR3nt: TGCGCCAGCAGCCAACAAAGGGAGCAGTACAATGAGCAGTTCTTC
CDR3aa: CASSQQREQYNEQFF
j_gene: TRBJ2-1
v_gene: TRBV4-3
abundance: NA
d_gene: NA

CDR3nt: TGTGCCAGCAGCTTCACAGGACGTGACACTGAAGCTTTCTTT
CDR3aa: CASSFTGRDTEAFF
j_gene: TRBJ1-1
v_gene: TRBV7-2
abundance: NA
d_gene: NA

CDR3nt: TGTGCCAGCAGCTTAATGGGGGGTGAAGCTTTCTTT
CDR3aa: CASSLMGGEAFF
j_gene: TRBJ1-1
v_gene: TRBV11-2
abundance: NA
d_gene: NA

CDR3nt: TGTGCCAGCAGCTTAGCAACCGCGGGGGTAACCGGGGAGCTGTTTTTT
CDR3aa: CASSLATAGVTGELFF
j_gene: TRBJ2-2
v_gene: TRBV7-9
abundance: NA
d_gene: TRBD2

CDR3nt: TGTGCCAGCAGTTACCCGCAGGGGTTCGGCTACACCTTC
CDR3aa: CASSYPQGFGYTF
j_gene: TRBJ1-2
v_gene: TRBV6-5
abundance: NA
d_gene: NA